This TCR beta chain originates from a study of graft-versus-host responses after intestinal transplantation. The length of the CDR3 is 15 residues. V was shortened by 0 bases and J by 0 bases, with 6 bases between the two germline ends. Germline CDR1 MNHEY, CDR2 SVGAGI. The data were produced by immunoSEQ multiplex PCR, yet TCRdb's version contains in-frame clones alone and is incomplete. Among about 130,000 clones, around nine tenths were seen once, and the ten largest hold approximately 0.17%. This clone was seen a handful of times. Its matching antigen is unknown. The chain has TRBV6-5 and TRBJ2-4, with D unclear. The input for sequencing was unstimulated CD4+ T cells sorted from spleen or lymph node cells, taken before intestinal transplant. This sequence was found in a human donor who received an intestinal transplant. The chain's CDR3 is CASSYSVIAKNIQYF. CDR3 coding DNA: TGTGCCAGCAGTTACTCGGTCATAGCCAAAAACATTCAGTACTTC.